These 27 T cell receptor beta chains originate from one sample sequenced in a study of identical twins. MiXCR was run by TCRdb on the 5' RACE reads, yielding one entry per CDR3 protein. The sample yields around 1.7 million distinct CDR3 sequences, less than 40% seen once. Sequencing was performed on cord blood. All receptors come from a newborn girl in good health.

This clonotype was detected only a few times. CDR3 amino acids: CASSQELLAGFYEQYF. DNA of the CDR3: TGTGCCAGCAGCCAAGAGCTTCTAGCGGGGTTCTACGAGCAGTACTTC. The rearrangement uses TRBV4-2 and TRBJ2-7; 9 bases agree with TRBD2. V was clipped by 0 bases and J by 3 bases; unmatched bases: 6. CDR1 LGHNA and CDR2 YNFKEQ come from the germline V gene. The CDR3 is 16 residues long.

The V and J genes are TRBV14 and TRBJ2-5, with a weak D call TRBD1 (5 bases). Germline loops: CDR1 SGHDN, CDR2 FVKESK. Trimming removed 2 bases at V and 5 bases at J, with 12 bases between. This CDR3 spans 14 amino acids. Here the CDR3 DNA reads TGTGCCAGCAGCCAACAACAGGCAGCGGAGACCCAGTACTTC. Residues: CASSQQQAAETQYF.

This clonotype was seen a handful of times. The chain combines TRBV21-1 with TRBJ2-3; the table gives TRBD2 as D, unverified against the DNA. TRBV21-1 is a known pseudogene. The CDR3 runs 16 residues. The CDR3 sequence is CASSPGWESDTDTQYF. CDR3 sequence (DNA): TGTGCCAGCAGCCCAGGATGGGAGTCAGACACAGATACGCAGTATTTT.

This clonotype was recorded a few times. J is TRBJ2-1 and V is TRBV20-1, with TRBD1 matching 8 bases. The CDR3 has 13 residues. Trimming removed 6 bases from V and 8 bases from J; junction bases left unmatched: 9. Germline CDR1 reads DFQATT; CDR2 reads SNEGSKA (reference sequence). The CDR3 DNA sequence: TGCAGTGCCAATGACAGGGGATGGGATGAGCAGTTCTTC. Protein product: CSANDRGWDEQFF.

This CDR3 reads CASSVEPSYNEQFF. The CDR3 region has the DNA TGTGCCAGCAGCGTAGAACCGTCCTACAATGAGCAGTTCTTC. The chain has TRBV9 and TRBJ2-1; D gene unclear. V shed 0 bases and J shed 1 base, with 5 bases lying between them. Germline CDR1 and CDR2: SGDLS and YYNGEE. The CDR3 sequence is 14 residues long. Filled out from reference TRBV9 and TRBJ2-1, the complete variable domain reads DSGVTQTPKHLITATGQRVTLRCSPRSGDLSVYWYQQSLDQGLQFLIQYYNGEERAKGNILERFSAQQFPDLHSELNLSSLELGDSALYFCASSVEPSYNEQFFGPGTRLTVL.

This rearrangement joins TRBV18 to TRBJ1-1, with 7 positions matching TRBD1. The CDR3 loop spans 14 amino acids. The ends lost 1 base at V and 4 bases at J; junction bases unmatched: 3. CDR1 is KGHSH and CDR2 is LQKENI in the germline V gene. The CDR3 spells CASSPLQGGTEAFF. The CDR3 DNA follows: TGTGCCAGCTCACCACTGCAGGGGGGCACTGAAGCTTTCTTT.

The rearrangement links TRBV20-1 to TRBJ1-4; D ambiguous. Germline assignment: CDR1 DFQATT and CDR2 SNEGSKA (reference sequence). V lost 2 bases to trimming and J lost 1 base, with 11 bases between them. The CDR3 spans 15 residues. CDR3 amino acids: CSARLSPLTNEKLFF. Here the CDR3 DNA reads TGCAGTGCTAGACTCTCCCCGCTAACTAATGAAAAACTGTTTTTT.

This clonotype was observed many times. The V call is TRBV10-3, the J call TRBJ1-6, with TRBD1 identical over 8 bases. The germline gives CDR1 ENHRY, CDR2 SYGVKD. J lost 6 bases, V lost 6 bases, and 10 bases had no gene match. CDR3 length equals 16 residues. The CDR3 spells CAISSGQGLVNSPLHF. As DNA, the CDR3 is TGTGCCATCAGCTCCGGACAGGGACTTGTTAATTCACCCCTCCACTTT.

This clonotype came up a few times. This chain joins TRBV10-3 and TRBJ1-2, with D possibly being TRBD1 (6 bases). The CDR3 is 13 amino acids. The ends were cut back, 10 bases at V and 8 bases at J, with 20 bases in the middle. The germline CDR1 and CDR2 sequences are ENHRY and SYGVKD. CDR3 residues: CATDPTGNVGYTF. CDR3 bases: TGTGCCACCGACCCCACAGGGAACGTGGGCTACACCTTC.

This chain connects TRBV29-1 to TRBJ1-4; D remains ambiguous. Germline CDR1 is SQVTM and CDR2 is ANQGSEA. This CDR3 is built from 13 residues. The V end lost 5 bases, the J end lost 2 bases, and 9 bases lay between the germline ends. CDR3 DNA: TGCAGCGTTCTGAGTCTCACTAATGAAAAACTGTTTTTT. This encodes CSVLSLTNEKLFF.

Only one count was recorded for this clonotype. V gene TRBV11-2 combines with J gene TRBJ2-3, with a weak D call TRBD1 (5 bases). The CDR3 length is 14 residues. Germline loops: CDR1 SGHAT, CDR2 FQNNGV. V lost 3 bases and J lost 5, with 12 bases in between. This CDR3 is CASSLTDLGDTQYF. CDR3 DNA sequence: TGTGCCAGCAGCTTGACAGATTTGGGAGATACGCAGTATTTT. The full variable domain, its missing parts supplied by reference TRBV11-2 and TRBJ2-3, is EAGVAQSPRYKIIEKRQSVAFWCNPISGHATLYWYQQILGQGPKLLIQFQNNGVVDDSQLPKDRFSAERLKGVDSTLKIQPAKLEDSAVYLCASSLTDLGDTQYFGPGTRLTVL.

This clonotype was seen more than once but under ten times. The CDR3 here is CSVQQVRGSPLHF. The CDR3 DNA reads TGCAGCGTGCAACAAGTCCGAGGGTCACCCCTCCACTTT. The chain has TRBV29-1 and TRBJ1-6; D uncertain. V gave up 6 bases and J gave up 10 bases, with 16 bases separating them. Germline V gene data show CDR1 as SQVTM and CDR2 as ANQGSEA. This CDR3 is built from 13 residues. Based on the CDR3 plus reference TRBV29-1 and TRBJ1-6, the full variable domain is SAVISQKPSRDICQRGTSLTIQCQVDSQVTMMFWYRQQPGQSLTLIATANQGSEATYESGFVIDKFPISRPNLTFSTLTVSNMSPEDSSIYLCSVQQVRGSPLHFGNGTRLTVT.

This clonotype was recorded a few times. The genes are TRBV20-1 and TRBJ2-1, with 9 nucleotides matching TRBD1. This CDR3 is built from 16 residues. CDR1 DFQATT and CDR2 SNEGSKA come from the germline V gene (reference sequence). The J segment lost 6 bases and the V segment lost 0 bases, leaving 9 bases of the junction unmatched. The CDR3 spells CSARDWRKTGGNEQFF. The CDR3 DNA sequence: TGCAGTGCTAGAGATTGGAGAAAGACAGGGGGCAATGAGCAGTTCTTC.

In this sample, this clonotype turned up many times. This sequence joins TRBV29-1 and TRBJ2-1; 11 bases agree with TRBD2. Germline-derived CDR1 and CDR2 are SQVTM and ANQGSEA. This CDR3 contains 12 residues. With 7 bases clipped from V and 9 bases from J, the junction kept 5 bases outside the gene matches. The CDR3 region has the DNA TGCAGCGCCCTTAGCGGGGGGGTTGAGCAGTTCTTC. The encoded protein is CSALSGGVEQFF.

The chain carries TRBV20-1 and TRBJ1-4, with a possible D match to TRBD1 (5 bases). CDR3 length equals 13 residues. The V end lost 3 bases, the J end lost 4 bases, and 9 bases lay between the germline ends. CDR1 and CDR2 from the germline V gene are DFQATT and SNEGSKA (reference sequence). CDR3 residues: CSARGPYNEKLFF. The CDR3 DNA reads TGCAGTGCTAGGGGACCGTATAATGAAAAACTGTTTTTT.

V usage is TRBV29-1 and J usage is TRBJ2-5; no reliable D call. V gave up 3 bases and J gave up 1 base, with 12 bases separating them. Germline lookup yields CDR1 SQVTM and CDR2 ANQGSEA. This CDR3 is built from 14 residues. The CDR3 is CSVERLALQETQYF. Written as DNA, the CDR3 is TGCAGCGTTGAGAGGTTGGCTCTCCAAGAGACCCAGTACTTC.

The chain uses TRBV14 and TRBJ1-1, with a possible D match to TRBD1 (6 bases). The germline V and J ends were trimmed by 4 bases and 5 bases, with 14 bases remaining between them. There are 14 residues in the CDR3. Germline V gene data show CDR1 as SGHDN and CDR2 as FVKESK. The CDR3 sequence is CASSPGQWGTEAFF. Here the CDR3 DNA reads TGTGCCAGCAGCCCCGGACAGTGGGGGACTGAAGCTTTCTTT.

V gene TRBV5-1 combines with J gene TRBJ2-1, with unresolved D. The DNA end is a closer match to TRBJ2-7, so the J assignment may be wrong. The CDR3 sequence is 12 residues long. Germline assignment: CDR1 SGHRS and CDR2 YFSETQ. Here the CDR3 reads CASSSSLNEQYF. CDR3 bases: TGCGCCAGCAGCTCCTCCCTCAATGAGCAGTACTTC.

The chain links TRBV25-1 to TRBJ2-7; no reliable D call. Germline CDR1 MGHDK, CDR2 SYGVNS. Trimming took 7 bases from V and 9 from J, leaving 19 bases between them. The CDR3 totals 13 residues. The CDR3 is CASTSQGHHGQYF. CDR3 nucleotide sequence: TGTGCCAGCACTTCACAAGGCCACCACGGGCAGTACTTC.

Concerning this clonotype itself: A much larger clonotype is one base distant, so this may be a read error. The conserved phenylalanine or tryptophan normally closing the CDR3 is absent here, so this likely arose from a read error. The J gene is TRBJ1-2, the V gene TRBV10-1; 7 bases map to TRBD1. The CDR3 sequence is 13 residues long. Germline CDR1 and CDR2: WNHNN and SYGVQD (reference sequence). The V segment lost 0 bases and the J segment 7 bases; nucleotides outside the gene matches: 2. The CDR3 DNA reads TGCGCCAGCAGTGAGTCGACAGGGAGTGGCTACACCATC. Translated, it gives CASSESTGSGYTI.

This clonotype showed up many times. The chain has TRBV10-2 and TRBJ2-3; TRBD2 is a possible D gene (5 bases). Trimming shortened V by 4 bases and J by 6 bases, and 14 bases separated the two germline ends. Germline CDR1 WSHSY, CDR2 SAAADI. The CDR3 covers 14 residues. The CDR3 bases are TGCGCCAGCAGTGGCGGACTGTTTGGCGATACGCAGTATTTT. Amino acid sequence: CASSGGLFGDTQYF.

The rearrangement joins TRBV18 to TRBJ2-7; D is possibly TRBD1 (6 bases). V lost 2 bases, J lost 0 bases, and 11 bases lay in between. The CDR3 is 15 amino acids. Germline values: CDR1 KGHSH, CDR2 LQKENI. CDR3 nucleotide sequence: TGTGCCAGCTCACCAAGGGGGATGGGCTCCTACGAGCAGTACTTC. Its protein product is CASSPRGMGSYEQYF.

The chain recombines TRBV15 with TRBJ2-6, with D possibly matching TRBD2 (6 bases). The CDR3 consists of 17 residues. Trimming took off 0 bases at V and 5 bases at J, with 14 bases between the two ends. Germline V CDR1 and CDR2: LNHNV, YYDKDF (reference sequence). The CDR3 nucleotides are TGTGCCACCAGCAGAGATCAGTCCGGAGGGAGGGCCAACGTCCTGACTTTC. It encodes CATSRDQSGGRANVLTF.

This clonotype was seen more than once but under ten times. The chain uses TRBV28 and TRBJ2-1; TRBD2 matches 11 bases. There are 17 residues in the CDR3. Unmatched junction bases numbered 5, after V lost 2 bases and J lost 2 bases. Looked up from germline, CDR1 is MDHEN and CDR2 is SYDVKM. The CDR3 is CASSLTSGRIAYNEQFF. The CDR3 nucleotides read TGTGCCAGCAGTTTAACTAGCGGGAGAATCGCCTACAATGAGCAGTTCTTC.

CDR3 nucleotide sequence: TGCAGTGCTAGAGTTAGGTTTTCGGCCGGGGAGCTGTTTTTT. It yields the protein CSARVRFSAGELFF. This sequence joins TRBV20-1 and TRBJ2-2, with unresolved D. CDR1 DFQATT and CDR2 SNEGSKA come from the germline V gene (reference sequence). Trimming took 1 base from V and 6 from J, leaving 12 bases between them. The CDR3 has 14 residues.

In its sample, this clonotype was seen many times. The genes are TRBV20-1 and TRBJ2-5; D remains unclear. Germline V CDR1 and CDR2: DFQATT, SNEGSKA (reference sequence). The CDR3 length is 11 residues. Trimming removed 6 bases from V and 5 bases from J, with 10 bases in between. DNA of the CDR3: TGCAGTGCCAAATATCGGGAGACCCAGTACTTC. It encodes CSAKYRETQYF.

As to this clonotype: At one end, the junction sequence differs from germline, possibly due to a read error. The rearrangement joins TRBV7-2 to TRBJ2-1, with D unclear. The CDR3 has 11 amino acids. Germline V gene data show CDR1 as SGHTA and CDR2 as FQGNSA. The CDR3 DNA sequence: TGTCCCAGCAGCTTACGCAATGAGCAGTTCTTC. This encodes CPSSLRNEQFF.